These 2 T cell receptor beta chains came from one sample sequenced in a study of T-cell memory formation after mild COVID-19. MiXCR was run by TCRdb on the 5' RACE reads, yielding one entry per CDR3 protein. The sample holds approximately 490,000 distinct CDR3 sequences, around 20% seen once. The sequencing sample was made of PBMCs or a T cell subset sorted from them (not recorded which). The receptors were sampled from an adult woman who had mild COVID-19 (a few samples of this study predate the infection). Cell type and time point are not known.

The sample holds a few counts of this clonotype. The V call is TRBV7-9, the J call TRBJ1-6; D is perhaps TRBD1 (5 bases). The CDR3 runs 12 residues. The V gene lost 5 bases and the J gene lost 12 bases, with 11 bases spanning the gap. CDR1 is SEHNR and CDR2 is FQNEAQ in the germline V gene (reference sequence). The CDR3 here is CASSHDQGPLHF. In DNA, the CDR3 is TGTGCCAGCAGCCATGACCAGGGACCCCTCCACTTT.

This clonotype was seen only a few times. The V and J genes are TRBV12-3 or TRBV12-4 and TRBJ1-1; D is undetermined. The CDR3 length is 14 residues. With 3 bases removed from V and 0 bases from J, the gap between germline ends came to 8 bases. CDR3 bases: TGTGCCAGCAGTTTCGGGGAATTGAACACTGAAGCTTTCTTT. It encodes CASSFGELNTEAFF.